The text below deals with one T cell receptor beta chain. Time point specified: recipient sample about 28 days before transplant, after cytoreduction. These data come from a study of T cell clonotyping in hematopoietic cell transplantation. CDR3 length equals 14 residues. The V end was cut by 3 bases, the J end by 6 bases, with 14 bases between. Per germline, CDR1 SGHTA and CDR2 FQGNSA. The data were produced by immunoSEQ multiplex PCR, yet TCRdb's version contains in-frame clones alone and is incomplete. Among roughly 28,000 clones, 90% to 95% were seen once, and the ten largest hold 2% to 2.5%. Source: peripheral blood mononuclear cells, taken before stem cell transplant. V usage is TRBV7-2 and J usage is TRBJ1-2; D unresolved. This sequence was found in a man over 45 with acute myeloid leukemia. Some clones in this sample may be carry-over from other donors' samples. The DNA of the CDR3 is TGTGCCAGCAGCTTGATGGAGGGTTCTAATGGCTACACCTTC. It translates to CASSLMEGSNGYTF.